The entry below gives a single T cell receptor (beta chain) sequence along with its context. This sample was included in a study of shared clonotypes between healthy human individuals. CDR3 length: 14 residues. The germline CDR1 and CDR2 sequences are MGHDK and SYGVNS. Trimming took 3 bases from V and 9 from J, leaving 17 bases between them. Participating donors were healthy, HIV-negative adults free of recent acute infections or vaccinations. Nashville, Tennessee was home to all donors, who were Caucasian adults. TCRdb's table, derived via immunoSEQ multiplex PCR, lists solely in-frame clones and lacks some. This table has about 2.4 million clones, over 85% appearing once.

This sequence was found in a man younger than 35 in good health. Some clones in this sample may be carry-over from other donors' samples. Specimen: naive CD4+ T cells from PBMCs. The subset here: CD45RA+ positively selected. The V gene is TRBV25-1, the J gene TRBJ1-1; possibly TRBD1 for D (5 bases). The chain's CDR3 is CASSDHPIPGQAFF. The CDR3 DNA follows: TGTGCCAGCAGTGACCACCCTATTCCGGGACAAGCTTTCTTT.